This TCR beta chain emerged from a study of shared clonotypes between healthy human individuals (TCRdb year 2020). About the study as a whole: The cohort included a few men and a couple of women between 18 and 49 years of age. Per donor, three plates each were used for CD4 naive and CD4 memory, two for CD8 naive, and one for CD8 memory. To estimate repertoire size and how much clonotypes are shared between individuals, the study performed deep sequencing of blood TCR repertoires from a few healthy adults. To increase sequencing depth and limit assay-specific biases, TCR repertoire library preparation and sequencing were carried out by different laboratories using diverse techniques. Per donor, leukapheresis produced somewhere between about 0.94 and 9.5 billion PBMCs.

Points the paper makes about the study in general: Across a few donors, around 5% of naive CD4, roughly 3.3% of naive CD8, approximately 2.5% of memory CD4, and roughly 0.4% of memory CD8 clonotypes were shared. Sampling was limited to blood, and TCR repertoires in tissue likely differ from TCR repertoires in blood. Compared with non-shared clonotypes, clonotypes shared by all four sorted-subset donors had higher generation probabilities. Pairwise subsampling indicated that sequencing depth was expected to affect the degree of clonotype sharing among donors. Estimated clonotype richness was generally larger for naive than for memory subsets. The small number of donors limited the genetic and exposure-history diversity represented. Rarefaction of sorted-subset datasets indicated incomplete sequencing despite the large sequencing depth.

Using the deep immunoSEQ assay, multiplex PCR amplified TCR CDR3 regions from genomic DNA. Extracted genomic DNA from each cell subset was distributed evenly across all wells of several immunoSEQ 96-well plates, and each plate was treated as a replicate. For sorted subsets, around 0.2 ug of genomic DNA, equivalent to some 30,000 T cell genomes, went into each replicate PCR. Purified libraries were quantified with a Qubit 3.0 fluorometer, sized on a Bioanalyzer 2100, and re-quantified with the KAPA Library Quantification kit. Every immunoSEQ 96-well plate was sequenced on a separate single-read 150-cycle Illumina NextSeq 550 flow cell. The original methods were these. Because the immunoSEQ output included only junctional sequences and no quality scores, the filtering could not be the same as the filtering used for full-length reads. Sequences were annotated with PyIR, a Python wrapper for IgBLAST v1.9, and V/J genes and CDR3 were assigned using IMGT germline references. Reads were filtered out if the reads had weak V/J assignments (E-value above 1e-6), no CDR3, stop codons, out-of-frame junctions, or ambiguous translated residues. V3J clonotypes were defined by identical inferred V gene, J gene, and CDR3 amino acid sequence. To compute the percentage overlap between repertoires, the number of shared unique clonotypes was divided by the size of the smaller repertoire. Richness of each repertoire was evaluated using RTK rarefaction, the Chao1 estimator, and Recon v2.1 estimates of unobserved clonotypes. Generation probabilities were computed with OLGA for all TCRbeta clonotypes obtained by the gDNA method from several donors. The immuneACCESS repertoire file appears here via TCRdb, limited to in-frame rearrangements. These files lack a portion of the clones; in checked studies, under half of the deficit traces to unresolved V genes, and the cause of the others is not known. The V and J calls and clone size come from that table; D and trimming were worked out from the DNA. The table for this sample lists a few million clones; roughly 92% of them were counted only once. About 0.13% of the sample rests with the top ten.

Remarks on this clone: No cognate antigen has been identified for it. No base quality information exists; no much larger clone differs at one position.

Taken from cysteine to phenylalanine, the CDR3 has 15 residues. Only CDR3 DNA remains: 45 bases, in frame from the first base. Per the germline V gene (reference sequence), LNHDA is the CDR1 and SQIVND is the CDR2. The germline V end is reduced by 6 bases and the J end by 0 bases; junction bases left unmatched: 3. Healthy HIV-negative adults with no recently reported acute infections or vaccinations were included as donors. Every donor was a Caucasian adult living in Nashville, Tennessee, USA. CD4+ T cells were enriched by magnetic negative selection; naive cells were then positively selected on CD45RA, and the negative fraction formed the memory subset. After blood collection by leukapheresis, PBMCs were isolated using Ficoll-Histopaque density gradient centrifugation and then cryopreserved in the vapor phase of liquid nitrogen. Analytical flow cytometry was used to check the purity and quantity of each magnetically sorted T cell population. From each sorted fraction, genomic DNA was isolated and quantified by UV absorbance on a Nanodrop 2000c.

The chain joins TRBV19 to TRBJ2-3, and 10 bases in between align with TRBD2. Sequenced sample: naive CD4+ T cells sorted from blood. What this sample's cell subset or site label stands for: CD45RA+ positively selected. The receptor was isolated from a young man in good health. The CDR3 reads CASRTSGTSTDTQYF. The sequence in DNA is TGTGCCAGTAGAACTAGCGGGACTAGCACAGATACGCAGTATTTT.